This T cell receptor (beta chain) was documented in a study of T cell responses to AZD1222 COVID-19 vaccine. V was trimmed by 0 bases and J by 2 bases, leaving 7 bases between them. This CDR3 is 14 amino acids long. Germline-derived CDR1 and CDR2 are SGHAT and FQNNGV. Concerning this clone itself: Its antigen is still unknown.

TCRdb keeps only in-frame clones here, not all; method: immunoSEQ multiplex PCR. The sample lists 110,000 or so clones; approximately 90% were seen once. Overall study findings and caveats: Across spike, vaccine-associated CD4 TCRs were found, dominant at 160-218 and 743-854. White British ancestry dominated among donors, who included more females, and clonal diversity was possibly underestimated.

The V call is TRBV11-2, the J call TRBJ2-5, with D possibly being TRBD2 (5 bases). The source of this sequence is an adult who received the AZD1222 COVID-19 vaccine. The source was peripheral blood, collected 28 days after the second AZD1222 dose. CDR3 amino acids: CASSLERGQETQYF. The CDR3 bases are TGTGCCAGCAGCTTAGAACGGGGACAAGAGACCCAGTACTTC.